A selection of T cell receptor beta chains follows, all from one sample in a study of technical replicates of blood from a few donors. Method: immunoSEQ multiplex PCR; TCRdb's copy keeps in-frame clones and lacks some. The sample lists 80,000 to 95,000 clones, approximately 95% occurring once. Sequencing input: T cells isolated from PBMCs. The receptor source for this set is a human donor in good health. Each CDR3 is given with its conserved first and last residue. The D gene is left open where the match is weak. For some rows the clone size is stated as once, few or many, or as a class when expanded; others skip it.

size: -
D: -
J: TRBJ1-1
V: TRBV7-3
DNA: TGTGCCAGCAGCTTACTCCCGCGGGGAAGCTCCACTGAAGCTTTCTTT
CDR3: CASSLLPRGSSTEAFF

size: -
D: TRBD2
J: TRBJ2-7
V: TRBV27
DNA: TGTGCCAGCAGTGTATCTAGCGGGATCGGTTACGAGCAGTACTTC
CDR3: CASSVSSGIGYEQYF

size: -
D: TRBD1
J: TRBJ2-2
V: TRBV9
DNA: TGTGCCAGCAGCACAGGGGACAGATTAAACACCGGGGAGCTGTTTTTT
CDR3: CASSTGDRLNTGELFF

size: -
D: -
J: TRBJ2-6
V: TRBV5-4
DNA: TGTGCCAGCAGCTTGGCTAAGACAGAAAGTGGGGCCAACGTCCTGACTTTC
CDR3: CASSLAKTESGANVLTF

size: -
D: TRBD1
J: TRBJ1-4
V: TRBV7-9
DNA: TGTGCCAGCAGCCCACACCCGGGACAGGGTGGAGAAAAACTGTTTTTT
CDR3: CASSPHPGQGGEKLFF

size: many
D: -
J: TRBJ1-1
V: TRBV30
DNA: TGTGCCTGGAGTAGGACCTACAGGGACACTGAAGCTTTCTTT
CDR3: CAWSRTYRDTEAFF

size: -
D: TRBD1
J: TRBJ2-2
V: TRBV7-2
DNA: TGTGCCAGCAGCACAACAGGGGGCTCGAACACCGGGGAGCTGTTTTTT
CDR3: CASSTTGGSNTGELFF

size: -
D: TRBD2
J: TRBJ2-3
V: TRBV28
DNA: TGTGCCAGCGGACTAGACGGAATAAGCACAGATACGCAGTATTTT
CDR3: CASGLDGISTDTQYF

size: -
D: TRBD2
J: TRBJ2-6
V: TRBV29-1
DNA: TGCAGCGTTGACTCTAGGGTAGCGGGGTATGGGGCCAACGTCCTGACTTTC
CDR3: CSVDSRVAGYGANVLTF

size: -
D: TRBD1
J: TRBJ1-1
V: TRBV5-4
DNA: TGTGCCAGCAGCTCCGCCTGGACAGGGTATCTTTTCTTT
CDR3: CASSSAWTGYLFF

size: -
D: -
J: TRBJ1-5
V: TRBV7-2
DNA: TGTGCCAGCAGCTTAAGCCAGGGACAGCCCCAGCATTTT
CDR3: CASSLSQGQPQHF

size: -
D: -
J: TRBJ2-2
V: TRBV6-1
DNA: TGTGCCAGCAGTGACCGCCTGAGCGGGGAGCTGTTTTTT
CDR3: CASSDRLSGELFF

size: -
D: -
J: TRBJ1-2
V: TRBV28
DNA: TGTGCCAGCCGGGGAGCGGGCTACACCTTC
CDR3: CASRGAGYTF

size: -
D: -
J: TRBJ2-1
V: TRBV5-4
DNA: TGTGCCAGCAGCTCCGGGTCTGCTAATGAGCAGTTCTTC
CDR3: CASSSGSANEQFF

size: -
D: -
J: TRBJ1-5
V: TRBV12-5
DNA: TGTGCTACCTCTCCGCCCGGGTCCCCCAATCAGCCCCAGCATTTT
CDR3: CATSPPGSPNQPQHF

size: -
D: TRBD1
J: TRBJ1-2
V: TRBV4-1
DNA: TGCGCCAGCAGCCAAGAAGGTCTGGACAGGAGCTATGGCTACACCTTC
CDR3: CASSQEGLDRSYGYTF

size: -
D: -
J: TRBJ2-1
V: TRBV6-5
DNA: TGTGCCAGCAGGACGGCGGGAATCTACAATGAGCAGTTCTTC
CDR3: CASRTAGIYNEQFF

size: -
D: -
J: TRBJ1-2
V: TRBV25-1
DNA: TGTGCCAGCAGTGATAAGACAGGCCCTGATAACTATGGCTACACCTTC
CDR3: CASSDKTGPDNYGYTF

size: -
D: TRBD1
J: TRBJ1-2
V: TRBV6-5
DNA: TGTGCCAGCAGCGACCCCCAGGGGGCACACTATGGCTACACCTTC
CDR3: CASSDPQGAHYGYTF

size: -
D: TRBD2
J: TRBJ2-1
V: TRBV27
DNA: TGTGCCAGCAGTTTTCGCAGAGAGCGGGAGATTACCTACAATGAGCAGTTCTTC
CDR3: CASSFRREREITYNEQFF

size: -
D: -
J: TRBJ2-7
V: TRBV19
DNA: TGTGCCAGTAGTGCGCAGGGAATAGGGGTGGAGCAGTACTTC
CDR3: CASSAQGIGVEQYF

size: -
D: TRBD1
J: TRBJ1-5
V: TRBV27
DNA: TGTGCCAGCGCCATGCGGACAGGGGGCAATCAGCCCCAGCATTTT
CDR3: CASAMRTGGNQPQHF

size: -
D: TRBD2
J: TRBJ2-1
V: TRBV5-1
DNA: TGCGCCAGCAGCTTGGGGGCTAGCGGGAGAGGTGGAAATGAGCAGTTCTTC
CDR3: CASSLGASGRGGNEQFF

size: -
D: TRBD2
J: TRBJ2-3
V: TRBV7-9
DNA: TGTGCCAGCAGCCTTAGCGGGAGTAGAGATACGCAGTATTTT
CDR3: CASSLSGSRDTQYF

size: -
D: -
J: TRBJ2-7
V: TRBV12-1
DNA: TGTGCCAGCAGCTTGACAGGCCCTGGCACCTACGAGCAGTACTTC
CDR3: CASSLTGPGTYEQYF

size: -
D: -
J: TRBJ2-7
V: TRBV18
DNA: TGTGCCAGCTCACCAGAGGTCAACCCCGCTTACGAGCAGTACTTC
CDR3: CASSPEVNPAYEQYF

size: -
D: -
J: TRBJ2-7
V: TRBV7-9
DNA: TGTGCCAGCAGCTTATTAGGGGTAACGAACTACGAGCAGTACTTC
CDR3: CASSLLGVTNYEQYF

size: -
D: -
J: TRBJ1-4
V: TRBV18
DNA: TGTGCCAGCTCAACGGGTATTTACAACAGGGCAACTAATGAAAAACTGTTTTTT
CDR3: CASSTGIYNRATNEKLFF

size: -
D: -
J: TRBJ2-2
V: TRBV28
DNA: TGTGCCAGCAGTTTGGTGGCAGGGGTGACCGGGGAGCTGTTTTTT
CDR3: CASSLVAGVTGELFF

size: -
D: -
J: TRBJ2-7
V: TRBV5-1
DNA: TGCGCCAGCAGAGGGGGACCCTACGAGCAGTACTTC
CDR3: CASRGGPYEQYF

size: -
D: -
J: TRBJ1-2
V: TRBV10-1
DNA: TGCGCCAGCAGTCCGACAGCCTACCTATATGGCTACACCTTC
CDR3: CASSPTAYLYGYTF

size: -
D: TRBD2
J: TRBJ2-1
V: TRBV6-4
DNA: TGTGCCAGCCGCCGGACTAGCGGGAGCTTTGAGCAGTTCTTC
CDR3: CASRRTSGSFEQFF

size: -
D: TRBD2
J: TRBJ2-1
V: TRBV15
DNA: TGTGCCACCAGCAGCGGACTAGCGGGAGGGCTTGAGCAGTTCTTC
CDR3: CATSSGLAGGLEQFF

size: -
D: -
J: TRBJ1-1
V: TRBV6-5
DNA: TGTGCCAGCAGTCCCCTACCTCATACTGAAGCTTTCTTT
CDR3: CASSPLPHTEAFF

size: -
D: -
J: TRBJ2-7
V: TRBV10-1
DNA: TGCGCCAGCAGTGAGTCGACAGACGAGCAGTACTTC
CDR3: CASSESTDEQYF

size: -
D: TRBD1
J: TRBJ1-2
V: TRBV7-9
DNA: TGTGCCAGCAGCTGGACACTCCCGGGACAGGGCAATGGCTACACCTTC
CDR3: CASSWTLPGQGNGYTF

size: -
D: -
J: TRBJ1-5
V: TRBV28
DNA: TGTGCCACTGCCCGGGTCAGCAATCAGCCCCAGCATTTT
CDR3: CATARVSNQPQHF

size: -
D: -
J: TRBJ2-2
V: TRBV28
DNA: TGTGCCAGCAGTCCCCTGGGGGAGCTGTTTTTT
CDR3: CASSPLGELFF

size: once
D: -
J: TRBJ2-7
V: TRBV4-1
DNA: TGCGCCAGCAGCCAAGAGGAGAGATACGAGCAGTACTTC
CDR3: CASSQEERYEQYF

size: -
D: TRBD1
J: TRBJ2-3
V: TRBV5-3
DNA: TGTGCCAGAAGCTTCTTGCCGAACAGGGGGAACACAGATACGCAGTATTTT
CDR3: CARSFLPNRGNTDTQYF

size: -
D: TRBD1
J: TRBJ1-1
V: TRBV7-9
DNA: TGTGCCAGCACCCTGGACAGGGAATCCCAGAACACTGAAGCTTTCTTT
CDR3: CASTLDRESQNTEAFF

size: -
D: -
J: TRBJ2-5
V: TRBV7-9
DNA: TGTGCCAGCAGCTTAGGCTCGACTGTATACTACTTC
CDR3: CASSLGSTVYYF

size: -
D: TRBD1
J: TRBJ1-2
V: TRBV10-3
DNA: TGTGCCATCGAAGGACAGGGAAACTATGGCTACACCTTC
CDR3: CAIEGQGNYGYTF

size: -
D: TRBD1
J: TRBJ1-2
V: TRBV28
DNA: TGTGCCAGCAGTACTGCCGGGACAGGGGGCAATGGCTACACCTTC
CDR3: CASSTAGTGGNGYTF

size: -
D: -
J: TRBJ1-1
V: TRBV11-3
DNA: TGTGCCAGCAGCGAAATCCGGGACACTGAAGCTTTCTTT
CDR3: CASSEIRDTEAFF

size: -
D: TRBD2
J: TRBJ2-1
V: TRBV19
DNA: TGTGCCAGTAGTTCCGGGACTAGCGGGATCTCCTACAATGAGCAGTTCTTC
CDR3: CASSSGTSGISYNEQFF

size: -
D: -
J: TRBJ2-7
V: TRBV7-9
DNA: TGTGCCAGCAGCCAGGGGTCACGGGAGCAGTACTTC
CDR3: CASSQGSREQYF

size: -
D: TRBD1
J: TRBJ2-7
V: TRBV27
DNA: TGTGCCAGCAGCCATTCGACAGGGTCGGGATTCTACGAGCAGTACTTC
CDR3: CASSHSTGSGFYEQYF

size: once
D: -
J: TRBJ1-1
V: TRBV11-2
DNA: TGTGCCAGCAGCTTAGATTACCCGGGGTCGAACACTGAAGCTTTCTTT
CDR3: CASSLDYPGSNTEAFF

size: -
D: -
J: TRBJ1-1
V: TRBV29-1
DNA: TGCAGCGTATTGACAGTCTTCGGCACTGAAGCTTTCTTT
CDR3: CSVLTVFGTEAFF

size: -
D: -
J: TRBJ2-7
V: TRBV7-9
DNA: TGTGCCAGCAGCTTAGGGTCTTCGAACTTGATAAACTACGAGCAGTACTTC
CDR3: CASSLGSSNLINYEQYF

size: -
D: -
J: TRBJ2-7
V: TRBV7-2
DNA: TGTGCCAGCAGCCAGGAAGGACTCCTACCCTCCTACGAGCAGTACTTC
CDR3: CASSQEGLLPSYEQYF

size: -
D: TRBD1
J: TRBJ2-7
V: TRBV9
DNA: TGTGCCAGCAGCGTCCGGGACAGGGACTACGAGCAGTACTTC
CDR3: CASSVRDRDYEQYF

size: -
D: -
J: TRBJ1-2
V: TRBV13
DNA: TGTGCCAGCAGCTTTGGCGGGGCAAAGGACAACTATGGCTACACCTTC
CDR3: CASSFGGAKDNYGYTF

size: -
D: -
J: TRBJ1-1
V: TRBV5-1
DNA: TGCGCCAGCAGCCAGAACATGAACACTGAAGCTTTCTTT
CDR3: CASSQNMNTEAFF

size: -
D: TRBD1
J: TRBJ1-1
V: TRBV7-2
DNA: TGTGCCAGCAGCTTTACAGGGGGCCCTTTCTTT
CDR3: CASSFTGGPFF

size: -
D: -
J: TRBJ2-7
V: TRBV7-2
DNA: TGTGCCAGCAGCTTAGGAGGGCGGTTGGCGGGTCTGCGTTACGAGCAGTACTTC
CDR3: CASSLGGRLAGLRYEQYF

size: -
D: TRBD1
J: TRBJ1-4
V: TRBV5-5
DNA: TGTGCCAGCAGCGTTCCGGGACAGGGAGAGAAACTGTTTTTT
CDR3: CASSVPGQGEKLFF

size: once
D: -
J: TRBJ1-3
V: TRBV12-5
DNA: TGTGCTAGTGGAAGGACAGATTCTGGAAACACCATATATTTT
CDR3: CASGRTDSGNTIYF

size: -
D: TRBD1
J: TRBJ2-5
V: TRBV27
DNA: TGTGCCAAACACAGGGGGCCCAACCAAGAGACCCAGTACTTC
CDR3: CAKHRGPNQETQYF